A single sample is the source of the 18 T cell receptor beta chains below, sequenced in a study of blood T cell repertoires in COVID-19. Produced via immunoSEQ multiplex PCR; TCRdb's table is partial and in-frame only. The sample includes more than 250,000 clones, around 87% of them seen just once. Sample: PBMCs or T cells enriched from blood (not recorded which). These TCRs come from a woman aged 30 to 39 who had recovered from COVID-19.

J is TRBJ2-1 and V is TRBV5-1, with 9 bases lining up with TRBD1. J lost 6 bases, V lost 4 bases, and 20 bases had no gene match. The CDR3 has 19 residues. Germline V gene sequence: CDR1 SGHRS, CDR2 YFSETQ. CDR3 amino acids: CASSLPGDRALGAGNEQFF. CDR3 nucleotide sequence: TGCGCCAGCAGCCTCCCAGGGGACAGGGCCCTTGGGGCTGGCAATGAGCAGTTCTTC.

This clone came up once. V usage is TRBV27 and J usage is TRBJ2-2; no definite D call. V lost 3 bases, J lost 4 bases, and 12 bases lay in between. Germline V gives CDR1 MNHEY, CDR2 SMNVEV (reference sequence). This CDR3 comprises 15 residues. The CDR3, as DNA: TGTGCCAGCAGTTTGTACAGTCCTACCACCGGGGAGCTGTTTTTT. Translation gives CASSLYSPTTGELFF.

This chain connects TRBV13 to TRBJ2-7; TRBD2 might be the D (5 bases). Per the germline V gene, CDR1 is PRHDT and CDR2 is FYEKMQ (reference sequence). Trimming cost V 0 bases and J 6 bases, with 6 bases left between them. This CDR3 spans 12 amino acids. The CDR3 region has the DNA TGTGCCAGCAGCTTAGGCGGGGTCGAGCAGTACTTC. Encoded protein: CASSLGGVEQYF.

J is TRBJ2-1 and V is TRBV21-1; the table calls TRBD1, which could not be checked here. TRBV21-1 is assigned pseudogene status. The CDR3 covers 15 residues. As DNA, the CDR3 is TGTGCCAGCATCACGGGACAGGGGGTGAAAAATGAGCAGTTCTTC. Its protein is CASITGQGVKNEQFF.

The table lists this clone with a count of one. V and J are TRBV29-1 and TRBJ1-1; 7 nucleotides align to TRBD1. The V gene end was trimmed by 7 bases and the J gene end by 8 bases; junction bases not matched to a gene: 13. The CDR3 has 13 amino acids. The germline gives CDR1 SQVTM, CDR2 ANQGSEA. The chain's CDR3 is CSDFALRGQEAFF. Here the CDR3 DNA reads TGCAGCGACTTCGCCTTGAGGGGGCAGGAAGCTTTCTTT.

Only one count was recorded for this clone. The gene calls are TRBV7-8 and TRBJ2-3, with 12 bases that match TRBD2. J was trimmed by 4 bases and V by 2 bases; bases with no gene match: 10. The CDR3 runs to 18 residues. Germline V lookup: CDR1 SGHVS, CDR2 FQNEAQ. CDR3 region: CASSLNLAGGLVSDTQYF. The CDR3 nucleotides are TGTGCCAGCAGCTTAAATCTAGCGGGGGGGCTGGTTTCAGATACGCAGTATTTT.

The genes are TRBV5-8 and TRBJ1-1, with TRBD1 matching over 10 bases. CDR1 SGHTS and CDR2 YDEGEE come from the germline V gene. The CDR3 sequence is 12 residues long. Trimming took 4 bases from V and 10 from J; bases not matched to a gene: 4. CDR3 nucleotides: TGTGCCAGCAGCACCCGGACAGGGGGAGCTTTCTTT. As protein: CASSTRTGGAFF.

The chain couples TRBV19 to TRBJ2-2; D remains ambiguous. V lost 3 bases and J lost 3, with 8 bases in between. This CDR3 has 14 residues. CDR1 LNHDA and CDR2 SQIVND come from the germline V gene (reference sequence). The DNA of the CDR3 is TGTGCCAGTAGTATTAGAGGCGACACCGGGGAGCTGTTTTTT. This translates into CASSIRGDTGELFF.

The rearrangement uses TRBV28 and TRBJ1-2; D not resolved. Germline lookup yields CDR1 MDHEN and CDR2 SYDVKM. The CDR3 runs to 11 residues. V gave up 7 bases and J gave up 8 bases, with 11 bases separating them. CDR3 sequence (DNA): TGTGCCAGCACGCGTGGTCCCGGCTACACCTTC. Translation: CASTRGPGYTF.

This clone came up a few times. The CDR3 here is CASSQDLIGQPQHF. CDR3 in DNA: TGCGCCAGCAGCCAAGATCTTATCGGTCAGCCCCAGCATTTT. J is TRBJ1-5 and V is TRBV4-3; D call uncertain. Germline V lookup: CDR1 LGHNA, CDR2 YSLEER. The CDR3 totals 14 residues. Trimming shortened V by 0 bases and J by 6 bases, and 9 bases separated the two germline ends.

V is TRBV15 and J is TRBJ2-1, with TRBD2 identical over 12 bases. The V segment lost 6 bases and the J segment 8 bases; nucleotides outside the gene matches: 5. There are 14 residues in the CDR3. From germline, CDR1 is LNHNV and CDR2 YYDKDF (reference sequence). The CDR3 spells CATSLAGGPHEQFF. The CDR3 bases are TGTGCCACCAGTCTAGCGGGGGGGCCCCATGAGCAGTTCTTC.

The chain joins TRBV28 to TRBJ2-7; 10 bases map to TRBD1. Trimming at V came to 7 bases and at J to 4 bases, leaving 13 bases not matched to a gene. CDR1 MDHEN and CDR2 SYDVKM come from the germline V gene. CDR3 length: 16 amino acids. CDR3 nucleotide sequence: TGTGCCAGCATCCCCGGGGGGGACAGGGGATCGTACGAGCAGTACTTC. The encoded protein is CASIPGGDRGSYEQYF.

V usage is TRBV23-1 and J usage is TRBJ2-7, with D tentatively TRBD2 (6 bases). TRBV23-1 is treated as an ORF (open reading frame) with a function not yet certain. Trimming removed 11 bases from V and 3 bases from J, with 11 bases in between. The CDR3 is 11 amino acids. The chain's CDR3 is CAQVGSYEQYF. The CDR3 DNA is TGCGCCCAGGTCGGGAGCTACGAGCAGTACTTC.

The genes are TRBV27 and TRBJ2-1; TRBD1 matches 9 bases. Trimming cost V 4 bases and J 15 bases; bases outside gene matches: 16. CDR3 length equals 15 residues. Germline lookup yields CDR1 MNHEY and CDR2 SMNVEV (reference sequence). The CDR3 region has the DNA TGTGCCAGCAGTTCCATATCTGGACAGGGGAACAAACTGTTCTTC. Protein: CASSSISGQGNKLFF.

With respect to this clone: In the same sample, other DNA sequences code for this CDR3. The chain has TRBV29-1 and TRBJ2-1, with D perhaps TRBD1 (8 bases). The V end lost 7 bases, the J end lost 7 bases, and 20 bases lay between the germline ends. The CDR3 runs to 14 residues. Germline V CDR1 and CDR2: SQVTM, ANQGSEA. CDR3 residues: CSGWGGQGANEQFF. In DNA form, the CDR3 reads TGCAGCGGATGGGGGGGGCAGGGGGCAAATGAGCAGTTCTTC.

The J gene is TRBJ1-3, the V gene TRBV12-5; D gene unclear. V was trimmed by 0 bases and J by 8 bases, leaving 8 bases between them. The CDR3 covers 13 residues. The germline V gene encodes CDR1 LGHNT and CDR2 FRNRAP. The CDR3 DNA sequence: TGTGCTAGTGGTTTGGTTGGTAGCGACACCATATATTTT. Its translation is CASGLVGSDTIYF.

This clone was detected a few times. The chain is built from TRBV9 and TRBJ1-3; maybe TRBD1 (5 bases). Germline assignment: CDR1 SGDLS and CDR2 YYNGEE. Trimming pared 3 bases from V and 3 bases from J, leaving 13 bases between. This CDR3 contains 15 residues. The DNA of the CDR3 is TGTGCCAGCAGCGAGCACCAGGGAGGTGGAAACACCATATATTTT. It translates to CASSEHQGGGNTIYF.

The chain employs TRBV19 and TRBJ1-5; 9 positions match TRBD1. Germline assignment: CDR1 LNHDA and CDR2 SQIVND (reference sequence). J lost 2 bases, V lost 4 bases, and 6 bases had no gene match. The CDR3 contains 16 residues. The CDR3 region has the DNA TGTGCCAGTAGTACGCACTGGACAGGGGGCAATCAGCCCCAGCATTTT. Translating gives CASSTHWTGGNQPQHF.